These 9 T cell receptor beta chains came from one sample sequenced in a study of blood T cell repertoires in COVID-19. Here immunoSEQ multiplex PCR was the method, and the copy in TCRdb shows in-frame clones only, minus some. The sample lists 300,000 to 400,000 clones, over 70% occurring once. The sample consisted of peripheral blood. The receptor set was obtained from a man aged 25-45 years with active or convalescent COVID-19.

The CDR3 loop is CASSLGATQYF. The CDR3 region has the DNA TGTGCCAGCAGCTTAGGAGCTACGCAGTATTTT. The rearrangement joins TRBV11-3 to TRBJ2-3; no clear D gene. The CDR3 is 11 amino acids. V was cut by 1 base and J by 8 bases, with 4 bases left in between. Germline assignment: CDR1 SGHNT and CDR2 YENEEA.

V and J are TRBV6-1 and TRBJ1-5, with 9 bases matching TRBD1. The germline V gene encodes CDR1 MNHNS and CDR2 SASEGT. This CDR3 is built from 17 residues. J lost 2 bases, V lost 4 bases, and 9 bases had no gene match. This CDR3 is CASSARGTGRRNQPQHF. CDR3 nucleotides: TGTGCCAGCAGTGCTCGCGGGACAGGGAGGCGCAATCAGCCCCAGCATTTT.

V is TRBV13 and J is TRBJ2-7; the D gene is possibly TRBD2 (6 bases). V lost 6 bases and J lost 4, with 10 bases in between. CDR1 is PRHDT, CDR2 FYEKMQ, per germline (reference sequence). The CDR3 sequence is 12 residues long. CDR3 in DNA: TGTGCCAGCAGTGGGACTCCGTACGAGCAGTACTTC. Translated, it gives CASSGTPYEQYF.

The CDR3, as DNA: TGCAGCGTTGAAAATGCAGGGGAGCGAACTGAAGCTTTCTTT. It yields the protein CSVENAGERTEAFF. The chain combines TRBV29-1 with TRBJ1-1; D might be TRBD1 (6 bases). Germline CDR1 is SQVTM and CDR2 is ANQGSEA. The germline V and J ends were trimmed by 2 bases and 5 bases, with 15 bases remaining between them. The CDR3 is made up of 14 amino acids. Full variable domain (outside the CDR3, taken from reference TRBV29-1 and TRBJ1-1): SAVISQKPSRDICQRGTSLTIQCQVDSQVTMMFWYRQQPGQSLTLIATANQGSEATYESGFVIDKFPISRPNLTFSTLTVSNMSPEDSSIYLCSVENAGERTEAFFGQGTRLTVV.

The chain recombines TRBV5-6 with TRBJ1-5; possible D gene TRBD1, 6 bases. The ends were cut back, 0 bases at V and 0 bases at J, with 10 bases in the middle. CDR1 is SGHDT, CDR2 YYEEEE, per germline. CDR3 length: 16 amino acids. CDR3 DNA: TGTGCCAGCAGCTTGGGTCCCAGGGGTAGCAATCAGCCCCAGCATTTT. Amino acid sequence: CASSLGPRGSNQPQHF. The full variable domain, in which reference TRBV5-6 and TRBJ1-5 provide the parts outside the CDR3, is DAGVTQSPTHLIKTRGQQVTLRCSPKSGHDTVSWYQQALGQGPQFIFQYYEEEERQRGNFPDRFSGHQFPNYSSELNVNALLLGDSALYLCASSLGPRGSNQPQHFGDGTRLSIL.

The rearrangement joins TRBV14 to TRBJ1-5, with D perhaps matching TRBD1 (5 bases). From germline, CDR1 is SGHDN and CDR2 FVKESK. The CDR3 is 16 residues long. The V end was cut by 4 bases, the J end by 2 bases, with 15 bases between. The CDR3 DNA follows: TGTGCCAGCAGCCCGGGGGGGTCGGTCGGCAATCAGCCCCAGCATTTT. This translates into CASSPGGSVGNQPQHF.

V is TRBV29-1 and J is TRBJ1-6, with D perhaps TRBD1 (5 bases). Trimming pared 7 bases from V and 7 bases from J, leaving 17 bases between. Germline V gives CDR1 SQVTM, CDR2 ANQGSEA. The CDR3 extends over 14 amino acids. The CDR3 DNA follows: TGCAGCGCCTTGGAGGGGCCCCACAATTCACCCCTCCACTTT. Translated: CSALEGPHNSPLHF.

This chain links TRBV28 with TRBJ1-2; D is possibly TRBD1 (5 bases). CDR1 and CDR2 from the germline V gene are MDHEN and SYDVKM. V lost 7 bases to trimming and J lost 0 bases, with 27 bases between them. CDR3 length: 19 residues. Written as DNA, the CDR3 is TGTGCCAGCACTATTAGGGGTGATTTAGCGGGAGGCCCTAACTATGGCTACACCTTC. Protein sequence: CASTIRGDLAGGPNYGYTF.

The chain carries TRBV6-5 and TRBJ1-2, with D possibly matching TRBD1 (6 bases). The CDR3 is 14 amino acids. Deletions cut 5 bases from V and 1 base from J, with 11 bases between. CDR1 is MNHEY, CDR2 SVGAGI, per germline. CDR3: CASSNDRNNYGYTF. As DNA, the CDR3 is TGTGCCAGCAGTAACGACAGGAATAACTATGGCTACACCTTC.